The clone carrying this T cell receptor beta chain has just one count. Method: immunoSEQ multiplex PCR; TCRdb's copy keeps in-frame clones and lacks some. The table lists a few hundred thousand clones, less than 90% of them singletons. The data stem from a study of blood T cell repertoires in COVID-19. Study as a whole: Sites across the United States, Italy and Spain contributed samples from acute and convalescent COVID-19.

Germline CDR1 SNHLY, CDR2 FYNNEI. The CDR3 is 14 amino acids. V shed 6 bases, J shed 6 bases, and the junction held 5 bases outside the gene matches. Sequenced: peripheral blood. The source of this sequence is a man in his forties or fifties with active or convalescent COVID-19. V usage is TRBV2 and J usage is TRBJ1-5; 10 nucleotides agree with TRBD1. The CDR3 nucleotides are TGTGCCAGCAGGGGGACAGGGGTGTTTCAGCCCCAGCATTTT. It codes for CASRGTGVFQPQHF.